This T cell receptor beta chain was documented in a study of blood T cell repertoires in COVID-19. Study information: Material from acute and convalescent COVID-19 was sourced from the United States, Italy and Spain.

Germline V lookup: CDR1 SNHLY, CDR2 FYNNEI. V was clipped by 6 bases and J by 5 bases; unmatched bases: 9. The CDR3 spans 14 residues. Method: immunoSEQ multiplex PCR; TCRdb's copy keeps in-frame clones and lacks some. This table has 100,000 or so clones, around nine tenths appearing once. The receptor was isolated from a human donor in a cohort sampled during active COVID-19. What was sequenced was peripheral blood. The V and J genes are TRBV2 and TRBJ2-7; 8 positions agree with TRBD2. The CDR3 here is CASSKRGIIDEQYF. The CDR3 DNA sequence: TGTGCCAGCAGCAAGCGGGGGATCATCGACGAGCAGTACTTC.